A selection of T cell receptor beta chains follows, all from one sample in a study of regulatory T cells in long-lasting Graves disease. Using its own MiXCR run on the multiplex PCR reads, TCRdb lists one record per CDR3 protein. This sample has some 490,000 distinct CDR3 sequences, with 9.5% to 15% found just once. The sample also formed part of further work on T cells in Graves' hyperthyroidism and ophthalmopathy.

The sample consisted of peripheral blood mononuclear cells (PBMCs), taken at new diagnosis, from a patient treated with antithyroid drugs. Receptors were obtained from a woman aged 25-40 years with Graves disease. Each CDR3 is given with its conserved first and last residue. D genes are given only for firm matches. Not all rows give a size; the values are once, few, many and, for expanded clones, a class.

j_call	d_call	v_call	clone_size	cdr3_aa	cdr3_nt
TRBJ2-7	TRBD1	TRBV5-1	few	CASSLDKGTGRSYEQYF	TGCGCCAGCAGCTTGGATAAAGGGACAGGGCGCTCCTACGAGCAGTACTTC
TRBJ2-3	TRBD2	TRBV30	many	CAWSVEGGRADTQYF	TGTGCCTGGAGTGTAGAGGGCGGGAGAGCAGATACGCAGTATTTT
TRBJ2-5	TRBD1	TRBV3-1	many	CASSRGQGQETQYF	TGTGCCAGCAGCCGTGGACAGGGCCAAGAGACCCAGTACTTC
TRBJ2-5	NA	TRBV20-1	many	CSAVVRVQETQYF	TGCAGTGCTGTTGTGAGAGTCCAAGAGACCCAGTACTTC
TRBJ1-1	TRBD1	TRBV12-3/TRBV12-4	many	CASSFQGAITEAFF	TGTGCCAGCAGTTTCCAGGGGGCTATCACTGAAGCTTTCTTT
TRBJ2-7	NA	TRBV2	many	CASTLRWGASGYEQYF	TGTGCCAGCACCTTAAGGTGGGGGGCTAGCGGCTACGAGCAGTACTTC
TRBJ2-2	TRBD2	TRBV12-3/TRBV12-4	many	CASSLKGLAGLTGELFF	TGTGCCAGCAGCCTTAAAGGACTAGCGGGACTCACCGGGGAGCTGTTTTTT
TRBJ2-5	NA	TRBV7-2	many	CASSLGGGGETQYF	TGTGCCAGCAGCCTGGGGGGCGGTGGGGAGACCCAGTACTTC
TRBJ2-3	NA	TRBV6-2/TRBV6-3	many	CASRPIGEYRLDTQYF	TGTGCCAGCAGACCCATAGGGGAGTATAGGTTGGATACGCAGTATTTT
TRBJ2-7	NA	TRBV20-1	few	CSASKNRVWGNEQYF	TGCAGTGCTAGCAAGAACAGGGTATGGGGAAACGAGCAGTACTTC
TRBJ2-7	NA	TRBV7-7	many	CASSLSPGDDEQYF	TGTGCCAGCAGCTTAAGCCCGGGAGACGACGAGCAGTACTTC
TRBJ2-7	NA	TRBV27	many	CASSPRWDSTYEQYF	TGTGCCAGCAGTCCGCGTTGGGACTCCACCTACGAGCAGTACTTC
TRBJ2-3	TRBD1	TRBV18	few	CASSLTGYPIDSTDTQYF	TGTGCCAGCTCACTGACAGGGTATCCGATTGATAGCACAGATACGCAGTATTTT
TRBJ2-5	TRBD2	TRBV27	many	CASRTLLAAQETQYF	TGTGCCAGCAGGACCCTACTAGCGGCCCAAGAGACCCAGTACTTC
TRBJ2-7	TRBD1	TRBV6-2/TRBV6-3	many	CASRTRDRVYYEQYF	TGTGCCAGCAGAACTCGGGACAGGGTTTATTACGAGCAGTACTTC
TRBJ1-2	NA	TRBV4-3	many	CASSKRVWDYGYTF	TGCGCCAGCAGCAAAAGGGTGTGGGACTATGGCTACACCTTC
TRBJ2-3	TRBD2	TRBV11-2	NA	CASSLATSGSSFTDTQYF	TGTGCCAGCAGCTTAGCAACTAGCGGGAGTTCATTCACAGATACGCAGTATTTT
TRBJ2-2	NA	TRBV2	NA	CASSRDFELFF	TGTGCCAGCAGTCGGGACTTTGAGCTGTTTTTT
TRBJ1-1	NA	TRBV28	many	CASSSLQQSENTEAFF	TGTGCCAGCAGCTCATTACAACAAAGCGAGAACACTGAAGCTTTCTTT
TRBJ2-1	NA	TRBV7-3	few	CASSSQKDDEQFF	TGTGCCAGCAGCTCTCAGAAGGATGATGAGCAGTTCTTC
TRBJ1-1	NA	TRBV24-1	NA	CATSDSMGTEAFF	TGTGCCACCAGTGATTCAATGGGCACTGAAGCTTTCTTT
TRBJ2-3	TRBD2	TRBV20-1	few	CSAGGTSGTDTQYF	TGCAGTGCGGGCGGGACTAGCGGCACAGATACGCAGTATTTT
TRBJ1-2	TRBD1	TRBV6-2/TRBV6-3	few	CAGYRGNYGYTF	TGTGCCGGCTACAGGGGGAACTATGGCTACACCTTC
TRBJ2-6	NA	TRBV3-1	NA	CASSQGVPGGANVLTF	TGTGCCAGCAGCCAGGGGGTCCCGGGTGGGGCCAACGTCCTGACTTTC
TRBJ2-3	TRBD2	TRBV19	NA	CASSKSSGKVSTDTQYF	TGTGCCAGTAGTAAATCTAGCGGGAAAGTCAGCACAGATACGCAGTATTTT
TRBJ1-1	NA	TRBV7-2	many	CASSLDRAPPSLNTEAFF	TGTGCCAGCAGCTTAGACAGGGCTCCTCCAAGTCTGAACACTGAAGCTTTCTTT
TRBJ1-1	NA	TRBV6-1	NA	CASSEQTDTEAFF	TGTGCCAGCAGTGAACAAACAGACACTGAAGCTTTCTTT
TRBJ2-1	TRBD1	TRBV12-5	many	CASGYHRGPPDEQFF	TGTGCTAGTGGTTACCACAGGGGGCCTCCGGATGAGCAGTTCTTC
TRBJ1-2	TRBD1	TRBV20-1	many	CSARDRANYGYTF	TGCAGTGCTAGGGACAGGGCTAACTATGGCTACACCTTC
TRBJ2-1	TRBD2	TRBV20-1	many	CSASGVRGGEQFF	TGCAGTGCTAGTGGGGTCCGCGGGGGTGAGCAGTTCTTC
TRBJ1-2	NA	TRBV20-1	many	CSARRGPYGYTF	TGCAGTGCTAGAAGAGGACCCTATGGCTACACCTTC
TRBJ1-2	NA	TRBV5-1	NA	CASSGRDYLGYTF	TGCGCCAGCAGCGGGAGGGACTATCTAGGCTACACCTTC
TRBJ1-1	TRBD1	TRBV12-3/TRBV12-4	many	CASSVRQGNTEAFF	TGTGCCAGCAGCGTAAGACAGGGAAACACTGAAGCTTTCTTT
TRBJ2-2	TRBD1	TRBV29-1	few	CSVSTGSTNTGELFF	TGCAGCGTGTCGACAGGGTCCACGAACACCGGGGAGCTGTTTTTT
TRBJ1-6	NA	TRBV19	many	CASSIRRDSPLHF	TGTGCCAGTAGTATAAGAAGGGACTCACCCCTCCACTTT
TRBJ1-1	NA	TRBV29-1	many	CSVRTEVMNTEAFF	TGCAGCGTACGGACGGAAGTAATGAACACTGAAGCTTTCTTT
TRBJ2-7	TRBD2	TRBV20-1	many	CSADSSGRGYYEQYF	TGCAGTGCCGACTCTAGCGGGAGAGGTTACTACGAGCAGTACTTC
TRBJ1-2	NA	TRBV30	many	CAWGPGVDYGYTF	TGTGCCTGGGGTCCTGGGGTGGACTATGGCTACACCTTC
TRBJ1-4	TRBD1	TRBV4-1	NA	CASSRSGGPTGLREKLFF	TGCGCCAGCAGTCGAAGCGGGGGCCCGACAGGGCTGCGGGAAAAACTGTTTTTT
TRBJ2-1	NA	TRBV5-5	NA	CASSLGYIYNEQFF	TGTGCCAGCAGCTTGGGCTATATATACAATGAGCAGTTCTTC
TRBJ1-4	NA	TRBV6-5	many	CASSYGGEEKLFF	TGTGCCAGCAGTTACGGCGGGGAAGAAAAACTGTTTTTT
TRBJ2-5	TRBD1	TRBV28	many	CASSFPQGDGKETQYF	TGTGCCAGCAGTTTCCCCCAGGGGGACGGCAAAGAGACCCAGTACTTC
TRBJ1-5	NA	TRBV4-3	NA	CASSQDVLGKQHF	TGCGCCAGCAGCCAAGATGTCCTAGGGAAACAGCATTTT
TRBJ2-7	NA	TRBV19	many	CASSAAGHTYEQYF	TGTGCCAGTAGTGCCGCGGGACATACCTACGAGCAGTACTTC
TRBJ1-2	NA	TRBV20-1	many	CSAREGIPLPNYGYTF	TGCAGTGCTAGAGAAGGGATCCCGCTGCCTAACTATGGCTACACCTTC
TRBJ1-1	NA	TRBV3-1	many	CASSHEFDTEAFF	TGTGCCAGCAGCCATGAATTTGACACTGAAGCTTTCTTT
TRBJ1-6	NA	TRBV15	many	CATSRAEVYSSPLHF	TGTGCCACCAGCAGGGCCGAGGTGTATTCTTCACCCCTCCACTTT
TRBJ1-5	TRBD1	TRBV2	NA	CASTLGQGEGQPQHF	TGTGCCAGCACCTTGGGACAGGGGGAGGGTCAGCCCCAGCATTTT
TRBJ1-4	TRBD1	TRBV25-1	few	CASLDRVVGKLFF	TGTGCCAGCCTAGACAGGGTCGTTGGGAAACTGTTTTTT
TRBJ1-1	TRBD1	TRBV5-4	few	CASSLTGGLGTEAFF	TGTGCCAGCAGCTTAACAGGGGGCCTAGGCACTGAAGCTTTCTTT